This T cell receptor beta chain was observed in a study of T-cell reconstitution after alpha-beta-depleted transplantation in children (dated by TCRdb to 2016 to 2017). Turning to the overall study: T-cell immune reconstitution after TCRalphabeta/CD19-depleted allogeneic hematopoietic cell transplantation in children was quantitatively tracked in the study by means of TCR repertoire profiling. What the work shows at the level of the full study, not this receptor alone: The apparently early alphabetaT-cell count recovery about two months after transplant was reportedly dependent on only several hundred rapidly expanded clones derived from non-depleted graft cells. In some patients, the high TCRbeta diversity seen at day 60 was put down to recipient T cells and intrathymic progenitors that had survived conditioning. Over subsequent months, a decline in hyperexpanded clone frequencies was noted, and after one year, T-cell counts and TCRbeta diversity were mostly ascribed to newly produced T cells.

The library was prepared using PCR. Sequencing relied on an Illumina HiSeq 2500. TCR libraries were prepared with molecular barcoding, using unique molecular identifiers to normalize TCRbeta repertoire quantification. TCRdb applied fastp at Q25 and MiXCR to the public reads, then kept only in-frame beta chains. All rows with the same CDR3 protein become a single entry with the most common DNA and genes. Within this sample are 780,000 or so distinct CDR3 sequences, with under 20% of them counted one time only. The ten largest account for approximately 5% of the sample. This clonotype has a handful of counts. This receptor's antigen is unknown. No qualities accompany the bases; no much larger clone lies one base away. The junction shows trimming of 6 bases on V and 2 bases on J, and the gene matches do not reach 22 bases of it. From its cysteine to its phenylalanine, the CDR3 spans 20 amino acids. Only the CDR3 region is kept as DNA, spanning 60 bases read in frame from base 1. The germline V gene supplies CDR1 SQVTM and CDR2 ANQGSEA.

Interpreted using the paper, the treatment or condition label stands for: allogeneic hematopoietic cell transplantation with graft depleted of TCRalphabeta T cells and CD19 B cells. TCRalphabeta/CD19-depleted allogeneic hematopoietic cell grafts were given to the transplant recipients, all of whom were children. The chain joins TRBV29-1 to TRBJ2-1; 10 nucleotides in the junction match TRBD1. This TCR derives from a male patient younger than 18 who had a stem cell transplant for acute lymphoblastic leukemia, so the T cells may come from the graft donor. Sequencing used PBMCs, mostly from graft donor cells, obtained 360 days after TCRalphabeta/CD19-depleted stem cell transplant. CDR3 loop: CSVDRGPGLVSRSTYNEQFF. The nucleotide sequence reads as follows: TGCAGCGTCGACAGGGGGCCTGGACTAGTCTCGCGGTCTACCTACAATGAGCAGTTCTTC.